This is a list of T cell receptor beta chains from one sample in a study of glioma-infiltrating T cells after dendritic cell vaccination. Libraries were prepared by immunoSEQ multiplex PCR; TCRdb keeps only in-frame clonotypes and omits some of them. The data contain more than 100,000 clones, more than 80% of them singletons. Material: blood, obtained before dendritic cell vaccination. These receptor sequences come from a human donor with glioblastoma. The CDR3 runs from the conserved cysteine through the conserved F or W. The order of the fields is J gene, V gene, clone size, D gene, CDR3 protein, CDR3 DNA. D genes are given only for firm matches. The listing skips clone size in some rows; elsewhere it reads once, few, many or a size class.

J: TRBJ2-1; V: TRBV10-3; size: NA; D: TRBD2; CDR3: CAIRTGGRDYNEQFF; DNA: TGTGCCATCAGGACGGGGGGGCGGGACTACAATGAGCAGTTCTTC
J: TRBJ2-1; V: TRBV5-6; size: once; D: NA; CDR3: CASSLGVLFYEQFF; DNA: TGTGCCAGCAGCTTGGGCGTACTATTCTATGAGCAGTTCTTC
J: TRBJ1-2; V: TRBV28; size: few; D: TRBD1; CDR3: CASSPRGPSPTYGYTF; DNA: TGTGCCAGCAGTCCCAGGGGGCCGTCCCCAACCTATGGCTACACCTTC
J: TRBJ1-1; V: TRBV7-2; size: few; D: NA; CDR3: CASSLLDGGAFF; DNA: TGTGCCAGCAGCTTATTAGACGGAGGAGCTTTCTTT
J: TRBJ2-7; V: TRBV4-2; size: NA; D: TRBD1; CDR3: CASSQDTGTAFYEQYF; DNA: TGTGCCAGCAGCCAAGATACCGGGACAGCCTTCTACGAGCAGTACTTC
J: TRBJ2-7; V: TRBV19; size: NA; D: NA; CDR3: CASSNRPRTYEQYF; DNA: TGTGCCAGTAGCAACCGACCGAGGACTTACGAGCAGTACTTC
J: TRBJ2-7; V: TRBV6-5; size: NA; D: TRBD2; CDR3: CASTRTSGVSYEQYF; DNA: TGTGCCAGCACCCGGACTAGCGGGGTATCCTACGAGCAGTACTTC
J: TRBJ2-3; V: TRBV7-2; size: once; D: TRBD2; CDR3: CASSLGVAGGRTDTQYF; DNA: TGTGCCAGCAGCTTAGGGGTAGCGGGGGGCCGGACAGATACGCAGTATTTT
J: TRBJ2-3; V: TRBV7-2; size: NA; D: TRBD1; CDR3: CASTKGAYTDTQYF; DNA: TGTGCCAGCACCAAGGGGGCCTACACAGATACGCAGTATTTT
J: TRBJ1-6; V: TRBV4-1; size: NA; D: TRBD1; CDR3: CASSQDTGGGSPLHF; DNA: TGCGCCAGCAGCCAAGATACAGGGGGCGGTTCACCCCTCCACTTT
J: TRBJ1-1; V: TRBV7-9; size: NA; D: NA; CDR3: CASSGGGLNTEAFF; DNA: TGTGCCAGCAGCGGGGGGGGTCTGAACACTGAAGCTTTCTTT
J: TRBJ2-7; V: TRBV7-2; size: NA; D: NA; CDR3: CASSVGGAGEQYF; DNA: TGTGCCAGCAGTGTGGGCGGGGCGGGCGAGCAGTACTTC
J: TRBJ2-7; V: TRBV19; size: NA; D: NA; CDR3: CASSPGRGGYEQYF; DNA: TGTGCCAGTAGTCCGGGGAGGGGGGGCTACGAGCAGTACTTC
J: TRBJ2-2; V: TRBV6-1; size: NA; D: TRBD1; CDR3: CASSERDRGRVLFF; DNA: TGTGCCAGCAGTGAACGGGACAGGGGGCGCGTGCTGTTTTTT
J: TRBJ1-4; V: TRBV11-3; size: NA; D: NA; CDR3: CASSQSGNNEKLFF; DNA: TGTGCCAGCAGCCAGTCGGGGAATAATGAAAAACTGTTTTTT
J: TRBJ1-6; V: TRBV19; size: NA; D: NA; CDR3: CASSEQGSYNSPLHF; DNA: TGTGCCAGTAGTGAACAGGGCTCCTATAATTCACCCCTCCACTTT
J: TRBJ1-6; V: TRBV6-6; size: NA; D: NA; CDR3: CASTRGRAYNSPLHF; DNA: TGTGCCAGCACCCGTGGGCGCGCCTATAATTCACCCCTCCACTTT
J: TRBJ2-1; V: TRBV2; size: NA; D: NA; CDR3: CASSVTGDEQFF; DNA: TGTGCCAGCAGTGTGACGGGGGATGAGCAGTTCTTC
J: TRBJ2-1; V: TRBV6-1; size: once; D: TRBD2; CDR3: CASSETSSGGPRFF; DNA: TGTGCCAGCAGTGAAACGTCTAGCGGGGGCCCGCGGTTCTTC
J: TRBJ2-7; V: TRBV7-2; size: NA; D: TRBD2; CDR3: CASSFAGGTYEQYF; DNA: TGTGCCAGCAGCTTCGCCGGGGGGACCTACGAGCAGTACTTC
J: TRBJ2-1; V: TRBV7-8; size: NA; D: NA; CDR3: CASSYQGDKRYNEQFF; DNA: TGTGCCAGCAGCTACCAAGGGGACAAACGCTACAATGAGCAGTTCTTC
J: TRBJ2-1; V: TRBV6-1; size: NA; D: NA; CDR3: CASSDYAGSRSYNEQFF; DNA: TGTGCCAGCAGTGACTACGCGGGGAGCCGCTCCTACAATGAGCAGTTCTTC
J: TRBJ2-1; V: TRBV6-4; size: NA; D: NA; CDR3: CASSDRGGAGGYEQFF; DNA: TGTGCCAGCAGTGACCGAGGGGGGGCCGGGGGCTATGAGCAGTTCTTC
J: TRBJ2-7; V: TRBV19; size: many; D: TRBD2; CDR3: CASSRDAGPGGYEQYF; DNA: TGTGCCAGTAGTAGGGACGCCGGGCCGGGAGGGTACGAGCAGTACTTC
J: TRBJ1-6; V: TRBV19; size: few; D: NA; CDR3: CASWTPDSPLHF; DNA: TGTGCCAGTTGGACTCCGGATTCACCCCTCCACTTT
J: TRBJ1-2; V: TRBV9; size: NA; D: TRBD1; CDR3: CASSVGTGGAYGYTF; DNA: TGTGCCAGCAGCGTCGGTACAGGGGGGGCCTATGGCTACACCTTC
J: TRBJ2-7; V: TRBV2; size: NA; D: NA; CDR3: CASRRTADEQYF; DNA: TGTGCCAGCAGGCGGACAGCTGACGAGCAGTACTTC